The 15 T cell receptor beta chains reported below all come from one sample, sequenced in a study of blood T cell repertoires in COVID-19 (dated by TCRdb to about 2020). Library generation was performed with the immunoSEQ multiplex PCR assay. The table comes from immuneACCESS by way of TCRdb, which keeps in-frame sequences with V and J called. Part of the clones is missing from these tables; in studies checked, under half for an unresolved V gene and the rest for unknown reasons. For this sample the table gives 250,000 to 300,000 clones, of which more than 75% were detected only once. Of the sample, over 2% is held by the ten largest clones. Material for sequencing was PBMCs or T cells enriched from blood (not recorded which). All receptors derive from a woman aged 40 to 50 with acute COVID-19.

The J gene is TRBJ2-1, the V gene TRBV27, with 8 bases fitting TRBD1. Germline V gene lookup returns CDR1 MNHEY and CDR2 SMNVEV (reference sequence). The ends lost 7 bases at V and 7 bases at J; junction bases unmatched: 6. CDR3 length: 13 residues. The CDR3 is CASKGQGMNEQFF. CDR3 bases: TGTGCCAGCAAAGGACAGGGAATGAATGAGCAGTTCTTC.

The chain has TRBV28 and TRBJ2-7; 9 bases match TRBD1. CDR1 is MDHEN, CDR2 SYDVKM, per germline. The CDR3 spans 17 residues. The J segment lost 3 bases and the V segment lost 3 bases, leaving 12 bases of the junction unmatched. CDR3 DNA sequence: TGTGCCAGCAGTTTGGAGCTTGGGACAGGGCTAAACTACGAGCAGTACTTC. This codes for CASSLELGTGLNYEQYF.

V usage is TRBV15 and J usage is TRBJ1-1; possible D gene TRBD1, 5 bases. Germline V lookup: CDR1 LNHNV, CDR2 YYDKDF (reference sequence). Trimming left V 4 bases short and J 6 bases short, with 12 bases between. CDR3 size: 13 residues. As DNA, the CDR3 is TGTGCCACCAGCACCTGGGGGGACCCTGAAGCTTTCTTT. Its protein product is CATSTWGDPEAFF.

V usage is TRBV7-3 and J usage is TRBJ2-5; 8 bases align to TRBD1. This CDR3 is built from 16 residues. V was clipped by 0 bases and J by 5 bases; unmatched bases: 8. The germline V gene encodes CDR1 SGHTA and CDR2 FQGTGA. The CDR3 here is CASSLTRGTGPETQYF. The CDR3 DNA sequence: TGTGCCAGCAGCTTAACACGTGGGACAGGCCCGGAGACCCAGTACTTC.

The rearrangement joins TRBV28 to TRBJ1-6, with D possibly TRBD1 on 5 matching bases. CDR1 is MDHEN, CDR2 SYDVKM, per germline. This CDR3 comprises 15 residues. V dropped 7 bases and J dropped 5 bases, with 15 bases sitting between them. CDR3 loop: CASTRARQHNSPLHF. CDR3 DNA: TGTGCCAGCACCCGGGCGCGACAGCATAATTCACCCCTCCACTTT. The whole variable domain, remainder taken from reference TRBV28 and TRBJ1-6, is DVKVTQSSRYLVKRTGEKVFLECVQDMDHENMFWYRQDPGLGLRLIYFSYDVKMKEKGDIPEGYSVSREKKERFSLILESASTNQTSMYLCASTRARQHNSPLHFGNGTRLTVT.

V and J are TRBV7-9 and TRBJ2-7; D possibly corresponds to TRBD2 (6 bases). The CDR3 loop spans 14 amino acids. The V end was cut by 4 bases, the J end by 3 bases, with 13 bases between. Germline loops: CDR1 SEHNR, CDR2 FQNEAQ (reference sequence). The CDR3: CASSSSVGGYEQYF. In DNA form, the CDR3 reads TGTGCCAGCAGCTCTAGCGTTGGGGGCTACGAGCAGTACTTC.

V usage is TRBV3-1 (or the pseudogene TRBV3-2) and J usage is TRBJ1-6, with a possible D match to TRBD1 (5 bases). V was shortened by 3 bases and J by 11 bases, with 8 bases between the two germline ends. The CDR3 has 12 residues. The germline V gene has CDR1 LGHDT and CDR2 YNNKEL (reference sequence). The CDR3 nucleotides read TGTGCCAGCAGCCATGGGGGGACACCCCTCCACTTT. It codes for CASSHGGTPLHF.

The gene calls are TRBV24-1 and TRBJ2-5; 7 nucleotides align to TRBD1. CDR3 length equals 14 residues. Germline V gene data show CDR1 as KGHDR and CDR2 as SFDVKD. Unmatched junction bases numbered 7, after V lost 6 bases and J lost 4 bases. CDR3 region: CATSTGVSGETQYF. CDR3 nucleotide sequence: TGTGCCACCAGTACAGGGGTGTCGGGAGAGACCCAGTACTTC.

V usage is TRBV6-6 and J usage is TRBJ1-2, with TRBD1 matching 7 bases. Germline V CDR1 and CDR2: MNHNY, SVGAGI (reference sequence). The V segment lost 0 bases and the J segment 4 bases; nucleotides outside the gene matches: 5. The CDR3 length is 15 residues. The CDR3 sequence: CASSYSPQGGYGYTF. CDR3 DNA sequence: TGTGCCAGCAGTTACTCTCCCCAGGGGGGCTATGGCTACACCTTC.

V gene TRBV2 combines with J gene TRBJ2-7, with 8 nucleotides matching TRBD2. Losses at the gene ends were 6 bases for V and 2 bases for J; bases not matched to a gene: 9. CDR3 size: 15 residues. Germline V gene data show CDR1 as SNHLY and CDR2 as FYNNEI. This chain's CDR3 is CASRATIGGAYEQYF. The CDR3 DNA sequence: TGTGCCAGCAGAGCCACGATCGGGGGGGCCTACGAGCAGTACTTC.

The chain couples TRBV3-1 (or the pseudogene TRBV3-2) to TRBJ1-4; D ambiguous. CDR1 LGHDT and CDR2 YNNKEL come from the germline V gene (reference sequence). Trimming stripped 2 bases from V and 11 bases from J, with 12 bases between. This CDR3 comprises 13 residues. This CDR3 is CASSQLSPGKLFF. The CDR3 region has the DNA TGTGCCAGCAGCCAACTTTCCCCCGGGAAACTGTTTTTT.

The V call is TRBV7-6, the J call TRBJ2-2; TRBD1 matches at 7 bases. Per the germline V gene, CDR1 is SGHVS and CDR2 is FNYEAQ. The CDR3 contains 15 residues. Losses at the gene ends were 3 bases for V and 2 bases for J; bases not matched to a gene: 3. The CDR3 here is CASSFDRVNTGELFF. The CDR3 nucleotides are TGTGCCAGCAGCTTCGACAGGGTTAACACCGGGGAGCTGTTTTTT.

The chain couples TRBV28 to TRBJ2-1, with 13 bases that match TRBD2. The CDR3 runs 15 residues. V shed 6 bases and J 8 bases; nucleotides not matched to a gene: 7. The germline CDR1 and CDR2 sequences are MDHEN and SYDVKM. CDR3 in amino acids: CASSSRTSGGYEQFF. CDR3 nucleotide sequence: TGTGCCAGCAGCTCAAGGACTAGCGGGGGCTATGAGCAGTTCTTC. Drawing the rest from reference TRBV28 and TRBJ2-1, the complete variable domain is DVKVTQSSRYLVKRTGEKVFLECVQDMDHENMFWYRQDPGLGLRLIYFSYDVKMKEKGDIPEGYSVSREKKERFSLILESASTNQTSMYLCASSSRTSGGYEQFFGPGTRLTVL.

This clone showed up many times. The chain combines TRBV5-1 with TRBJ1-1; 8 positions match TRBD1. The ends lost 7 bases at V and 4 bases at J; junction bases unmatched: 9. The CDR3 runs 14 residues. The germline V gene encodes CDR1 SGHRS and CDR2 YFSETQ. CDR3 DNA: TGCGCCAGCCGACAGGGGCCCTTGAGCACTGAAGCTTTCTTT. As protein: CASRQGPLSTEAFF.

This chain connects TRBV2 to TRBJ1-2; TRBD1 might be the D (5 bases). CDR1 and CDR2 (germline): SNHLY, FYNNEI. V lost 4 bases to trimming and J lost 7 bases, with 13 bases between them. CDR3 length: 13 amino acids. Here the CDR3 reads CASSVQGLGGYTF. The CDR3 DNA reads as TGTGCCAGCAGTGTTCAGGGCCTCGGTGGCTACACCTTC.